The rows below give T cell receptor beta chains drawn from one sample of a study of CD8+ T cells in alopecia areata. TCRdb's copy holds only in-frame clones and misses some; the assay was immunoSEQ multiplex PCR. The sample contains about 200,000 clones, 60% to 70% of which appear only once. The material was CD4+ T cells sorted from blood, obtained at week 4, from a patient treated with tofacitinib. The receptors here all came from a human donor with alopecia areata. Both conserved end residues are part of each CDR3. Each record gives: D gene, clone size, V gene, J gene, CDR3 protein, CDR3 DNA. D genes are given only for firm matches. Clone size, where shown, is once, few, many, or a class for clones that have expanded.

d_call: -
clone_size: -
v_call: TRBV11-2
j_call: TRBJ1-2
cdr3_aa: CASSPGGYGYTF
cdr3_nt: TGTGCCAGCAGCCCGGGGGGGTATGGCTACACCTTC

d_call: -
clone_size: few
v_call: TRBV4-1
j_call: TRBJ1-4
cdr3_aa: CASSQVRKKLFF
cdr3_nt: TGCGCCAGCAGCCAGGTCCGAAAAAAACTGTTTTTT

d_call: -
clone_size: -
v_call: TRBV11-2
j_call: TRBJ1-6
cdr3_aa: CASSSGRLNSPLHF
cdr3_nt: TGTGCCAGCAGCTCCGGACGTTTGAATTCACCCCTCCACTTT

d_call: TRBD2
clone_size: -
v_call: TRBV27
j_call: TRBJ2-1
cdr3_aa: CASSGDKAGGINEQFF
cdr3_nt: TGTGCCAGCAGTGGAGACAAAGCGGGGGGGATAAATGAGCAGTTCTTC

d_call: -
clone_size: -
v_call: TRBV25-1
j_call: TRBJ2-5
cdr3_aa: CASSTAGQETQYF
cdr3_nt: TGTGCCAGCTCGACAGCGGGCCAAGAGACCCAGTACTTC

d_call: -
clone_size: -
v_call: TRBV4-2
j_call: TRBJ1-6
cdr3_aa: CASSPLAGNSPLHF
cdr3_nt: TGTGCCAGCAGCCCTTTAGCGGGGAATTCACCCCTCCACTTT

d_call: -
clone_size: few
v_call: TRBV6-5
j_call: TRBJ2-7
cdr3_aa: CASSYSRDSDEQYF
cdr3_nt: TGTGCCAGCAGTTACTCCCGGGACTCCGACGAGCAGTACTTC

d_call: TRBD1
clone_size: -
v_call: TRBV28
j_call: TRBJ2-7
cdr3_aa: CASSEAGTGSYEQYF
cdr3_nt: TGTGCCAGCAGTGAAGCCGGGACAGGCTCCTACGAGCAGTACTTC

d_call: TRBD1
clone_size: once
v_call: TRBV19
j_call: TRBJ1-5
cdr3_aa: CASSPGQGKNQPQHF
cdr3_nt: TGTGCCAGTAGTCCGGGACAGGGGAAAAATCAGCCCCAGCATTTT

d_call: -
clone_size: -
v_call: TRBV29-1
j_call: TRBJ2-1
cdr3_aa: CSTRVHNEQFF
cdr3_nt: TGCAGCACCAGGGTCCACAATGAGCAGTTCTTC

d_call: -
clone_size: -
v_call: TRBV29-1
j_call: TRBJ1-4
cdr3_aa: CSVERDLGKLFF
cdr3_nt: TGCAGCGTTGAAAGGGACCTTGGAAAACTGTTTTTT

d_call: TRBD1
clone_size: -
v_call: TRBV30
j_call: TRBJ2-3
cdr3_aa: CSGQGPFTDTQYF
cdr3_nt: TGCTCAGGACAGGGACCCTTCACAGATACGCAGTATTTT

d_call: TRBD2
clone_size: few
v_call: TRBV10-3
j_call: TRBJ2-3
cdr3_aa: CASVPGTSGGTDTQYF
cdr3_nt: TGTGCCAGCGTTCCCGGGACTAGCGGAGGCACAGATACGCAGTATTTT

d_call: -
clone_size: -
v_call: TRBV11-2
j_call: TRBJ1-1
cdr3_aa: CASSLVAGSSEAFF
cdr3_nt: TGTGCCAGCAGCTTAGTCGCCGGAAGCTCTGAAGCTTTCTTT

d_call: -
clone_size: -
v_call: TRBV29-1
j_call: TRBJ1-1
cdr3_aa: CSVGMNTEAFF
cdr3_nt: TGCAGCGTTGGAATGAACACTGAAGCTTTCTTT

d_call: -
clone_size: -
v_call: TRBV5-6
j_call: TRBJ2-5
cdr3_aa: CDSSLWETQYF
cdr3_nt: TGTGACAGCAGCTTGTGGGAGACCCAGTACTTC

d_call: -
clone_size: -
v_call: TRBV18
j_call: TRBJ2-2
cdr3_aa: CASSPGGRSTGELFF
cdr3_nt: TGTGCCAGCTCCCCAGGGGGGCGAAGCACCGGGGAGCTGTTTTTT

d_call: -
clone_size: -
v_call: TRBV29-1
j_call: TRBJ2-1
cdr3_aa: CSVEDRVGRAYNEQFF
cdr3_nt: TGCAGCGTTGAAGATCGGGTGGGACGGGCCTACAATGAGCAGTTCTTC

d_call: TRBD2
clone_size: -
v_call: TRBV30
j_call: TRBJ2-4
cdr3_aa: CAWSVPTSRQNIQYF
cdr3_nt: TGTGCCTGGAGTGTACCGACTAGCAGGCAAAACATTCAGTACTTC

d_call: -
clone_size: -
v_call: TRBV9
j_call: TRBJ1-6
cdr3_aa: CASSVAPRPYNSPLHF
cdr3_nt: TGTGCCAGCAGCGTAGCTCCCCGGCCCTATAATTCACCCCTCCACTTT

d_call: -
clone_size: -
v_call: TRBV4-2
j_call: TRBJ2-3
cdr3_aa: CASSQDWRRTDTQYF
cdr3_nt: TGTGCCAGCAGCCAAGACTGGCGGAGGACAGATACGCAGTATTTT

d_call: TRBD1
clone_size: -
v_call: TRBV25-1
j_call: TRBJ2-7
cdr3_aa: CASSGTGLHEQYF
cdr3_nt: TGTGCCAGCAGTGGGACAGGGCTACACGAGCAGTACTTC

d_call: -
clone_size: -
v_call: TRBV4-1
j_call: TRBJ2-1
cdr3_aa: CASSQVSRAEQFF
cdr3_nt: TGCGCCAGCAGCCAAGTTTCCAGGGCCGAGCAGTTCTTC

d_call: -
clone_size: -
v_call: TRBV27
j_call: TRBJ2-2
cdr3_aa: CASSLRGSGVVVGTGELFF
cdr3_nt: TGTGCCAGCAGTTTAAGAGGATCAGGGGTGGTAGTTGGGACCGGGGAGCTGTTTTTT

d_call: -
clone_size: few
v_call: TRBV30
j_call: TRBJ2-2
cdr3_aa: CAWSPGGSTGELFF
cdr3_nt: TGTGCCTGGAGTCCCGGGGGCTCCACCGGGGAGCTGTTTTTT

d_call: -
clone_size: -
v_call: TRBV11-2
j_call: TRBJ2-1
cdr3_aa: CASSLVPYNEQFF
cdr3_nt: TGTGCCAGCAGCTTAGTCCCATACAATGAGCAGTTCTTC

d_call: -
clone_size: medium-sized
v_call: TRBV7-9
j_call: TRBJ2-1
cdr3_aa: CASSLALTRRNEQFF
cdr3_nt: TGTGCCAGCAGCTTAGCGCTCACTAGGAGGAATGAGCAGTTCTTC

d_call: -
clone_size: -
v_call: TRBV2
j_call: TRBJ1-5
cdr3_aa: CASSGIGQPQHF
cdr3_nt: TGTGCCAGCAGTGGAATAGGGCAGCCCCAGCATTTT

d_call: -
clone_size: -
v_call: TRBV30
j_call: TRBJ2-3
cdr3_aa: CAWSELTDTQYF
cdr3_nt: TGTGCCTGGAGTGAGCTCACAGATACGCAGTATTTT

d_call: -
clone_size: few
v_call: TRBV28
j_call: TRBJ1-5
cdr3_aa: CASRTGGYQPQHF
cdr3_nt: TGTGCCAGCAGGACTGGGGGCTATCAGCCCCAGCATTTT

d_call: -
clone_size: -
v_call: TRBV7-9
j_call: TRBJ1-2
cdr3_aa: CASSLLHRNYGYTF
cdr3_nt: TGTGCCAGCAGCCTCCTCCACAGAAACTATGGCTACACCTTC

d_call: -
clone_size: -
v_call: TRBV7-6
j_call: TRBJ1-5
cdr3_aa: CASSLGEGQPQHF
cdr3_nt: TGTGCCAGCAGCTTAGGGGAAGGGCAGCCCCAGCATTTT

d_call: -
clone_size: -
v_call: TRBV29-1
j_call: TRBJ1-1
cdr3_aa: CSVEAGKVGKTEAFF
cdr3_nt: TGCAGCGTTGAAGCAGGGAAGGTAGGAAAAACTGAAGCTTTCTTT

d_call: TRBD1
clone_size: -
v_call: TRBV9
j_call: TRBJ2-7
cdr3_aa: CASSPDRGTYEQYF
cdr3_nt: TGTGCCAGCAGCCCGGACAGGGGAACCTACGAGCAGTACTTC

d_call: -
clone_size: few
v_call: TRBV27
j_call: TRBJ2-1
cdr3_aa: CASVDGGGNNEQFF
cdr3_nt: TGTGCCAGCGTCGACGGGGGAGGAAACAATGAGCAGTTCTTC

d_call: TRBD1
clone_size: -
v_call: TRBV7-2
j_call: TRBJ1-6
cdr3_aa: CASSVDRDLATPLHF
cdr3_nt: TGTGCCAGCAGCGTAGACAGGGACCTTGCAACACCCCTCCACTTT

d_call: -
clone_size: few
v_call: TRBV7-9
j_call: TRBJ2-2
cdr3_aa: CASSKVAATGELFF
cdr3_nt: TGTGCCAGCAGTAAGGTGGCAGCCACCGGGGAGCTGTTTTTT

d_call: TRBD2
clone_size: few
v_call: TRBV29-1
j_call: TRBJ2-5
cdr3_aa: CSVETTTSGGGTQYF
cdr3_nt: TGCAGCGTTGAAACGACGACTAGCGGGGGAGGGACCCAGTACTTC

d_call: -
clone_size: few
v_call: TRBV18
j_call: TRBJ2-7
cdr3_aa: CASSPPGRTYEQYF
cdr3_nt: TGTGCCAGCTCACCACCGGGGCGTACCTACGAGCAGTACTTC

d_call: -
clone_size: few
v_call: TRBV7-3
j_call: TRBJ2-2
cdr3_aa: CASSNQGNTGELFF
cdr3_nt: TGTGCCAGCAGCAACCAGGGCAACACCGGGGAGCTGTTTTTT

d_call: -
clone_size: -
v_call: TRBV2
j_call: TRBJ2-4
cdr3_aa: CASSERPPNIQYF
cdr3_nt: TGTGCCAGCAGTGAACGACCCCCGAACATTCAGTACTTC

d_call: -
clone_size: -
v_call: TRBV19
j_call: TRBJ2-6
cdr3_aa: CASKPVTGANVLTF
cdr3_nt: TGTGCCAGTAAACCAGTCACTGGGGCCAACGTCCTGACTTTC

d_call: -
clone_size: -
v_call: TRBV9
j_call: TRBJ1-2
cdr3_aa: CASSAGIRVDYGYTF
cdr3_nt: TGTGCCAGCAGCGCGGGAATCAGGGTGGACTATGGCTACACCTTC

d_call: TRBD1
clone_size: few
v_call: TRBV6-1
j_call: TRBJ1-2
cdr3_aa: CASSSWDRGPYGYTF
cdr3_nt: TGTGCCAGCAGTTCTTGGGACAGGGGGCCGTATGGCTACACCTTC

d_call: TRBD2
clone_size: many
v_call: TRBV4-2
j_call: TRBJ2-2
cdr3_aa: CASSHAGGQTGELFF
cdr3_nt: TGTGCCAGCAGCCATGCGGGGGGGCAGACCGGGGAGCTGTTTTTT